This is a list of T cell receptor beta chains from one sample in a study of cytomegalovirus exposure and HLA in healthy donors. Some clones are missing from TCRdb's copy, which holds only in-frame ones; the method was immunoSEQ multiplex PCR. The data contain more than 95,000 clones, roughly 72% of them seen just once; the ten biggest clones take up about 5.4%. The sequenced sample was PBMCs. These receptors all stem from a young woman in good health and CMV-seropositive. Both conserved end residues are trimmed from each CDR3. Clone sizes are given selectively: once, few, many, or a class where the clone is expanded.

j_call clone_size v_call cdr3_aa
TRBJ1-5 - TRBV6-4 ASSEGVNQPQH
TRBJ1-2 - TRBV19 ASSSDTFYGYT
TRBJ1-2 once TRBV14 ASSQGGPPRGYT
TRBJ1-1 - TRBV6-6 ASSYSTGDTEAF
TRBJ2-1 - TRBV25-1 ASSDGREQF
TRBJ1-2 - TRBV7-2 ASSPQGGYGYT
TRBJ1-1 - TRBV2 ASSERTGANTEAF
TRBJ2-1 few TRBV6-5 ASGNNEQF
TRBJ1-2 - TRBV5-5 ASSLPGLNGYT
TRBJ2-2 - TRBV7-9 ASSSQSGGGTGELF
TRBJ2-1 - TRBV20-1 SALLYNEQF
TRBJ2-5 - TRBV30 AWSTTGGEGEVGNQETQY
TRBJ2-1 - TRBV6-1 ASSGLAGPNEQF
TRBJ2-7 - TRBV14 ASSQGNFGTGAHEQY
TRBJ2-3 - TRBV10-2 ASSELTMSTDTQY
TRBJ1-2 once TRBV6-1 ASSEGLNLGGYGYT
TRBJ2-3 - TRBV11-2 ASSLGTDTQY
TRBJ2-1 few TRBV19 ATSDTGLPPYNEQF
TRBJ2-3 - TRBV5-4 ASNRREGRGTDTQY
TRBJ1-1 - TRBV5-1 ASSLAGAGGAEAF
TRBJ2-3 - TRBV28 AIQGNLAGLTQY
TRBJ1-5 - TRBV19 ASSITTGQVNQPQH
TRBJ2-1 - TRBV5-1 ASSFGASSYNEQF
TRBJ1-2 - TRBV29-1 SVGQGITYGYT
TRBJ2-1 - TRBV5-8 ASSSGQSTLDEQF
TRBJ1-2 - TRBV28 ASSLQVVYGYT
TRBJ1-5 - TRBV5-8 ASSTLGQGVQPQH
TRBJ1-4 - TRBV2 ASSAINEKLF
TRBJ2-7 - TRBV2 ASRGQGAGEQY
TRBJ2-2 - TRBV25-1 ASSHGQGAYTGELF
TRBJ2-3 - TRBV2 ASSAGVGTDTQY
TRBJ1-2 - TRBV19 ASSRTGNYGYT
TRBJ2-7 - TRBV7-2 ASSPQRGTTRSYEQY
TRBJ2-1 - TRBV6-6 ASNRELYNEQF
TRBJ2-6 - TRBV7-3 ASSLEIPGANVLT
TRBJ2-7 - TRBV4-1 ASSLGQGYEQY
TRBJ2-5 - TRBV30 AWNRVGGETQY
TRBJ1-1 - TRBV5-4 ASSLGLTDKNTEAF
TRBJ2-3 - TRBV28 ASIAASTDTQY
TRBJ1-6 - TRBV28 ASSTKRQGSNSPLH
TRBJ1-4 - TRBV4-1 ASSQFQTNEKLF